This TCR beta chain was identified during a study of OX40 agonist ivuxolimab in advanced cancers. Trimming removed 5 bases at V and 6 bases at J, with 11 bases between. Per germline, CDR1 WSHSY and CDR2 SAAADI. This CDR3 contains 13 residues. Sequenced by immunoSEQ multiplex PCR; TCRdb stores in-frame clones only, minus some. The sample holds 67,000 or so clones; approximately 89% are singletons and the top ten take around 1%. The receptor's source is an adult with an advanced solid tumor such as melanoma, head and neck, liver or kidney cancer. The sample in question was CD4+ or CD8+ T cells sorted from blood, obtained in a trial of the OX40 agonist ivuxolimab. The J gene is TRBJ1-5, the V gene TRBV10-2, with D perhaps matching TRBD1 (5 bases). The CDR3 here is CASSPGQAQPQHF. CDR3 DNA sequence: TGCGCCAGCAGTCCGGGGCAGGCTCAGCCCCAGCATTTT.